These T cell receptor beta chains were read from a single sample in a study of control samples from healthy donors and cancer patients. The table came from immunoSEQ multiplex PCR; TCRdb's copy has only in-frame clones and leaves some out. The sample lists some 110,000 clones, 85% to 95% occurring once. Sequenced input: blood. These receptors were collected from a man in his thirties or forties in good health. Both conserved end residues are part of each CDR3. The D gene is left open where the match is weak. Some rows mark clone size as missing; the rest say once, few, many or name a class of expanded clone.

TRBV10-3	NA	TRBJ2-3	TRBD2	CAINTQGGGIPGTDTQYF	TGTGCCATCAATACTCAGGGCGGGGGTATACCTGGCACAGATACGCAGTATTTT
TRBV19	NA	TRBJ1-5	NA	CASTRGEQPQHF	TGTGCCAGTACCCGAGGGGAGCAGCCCCAGCATTTT
TRBV7-3	NA	TRBJ2-7	TRBD1	CASSDSPGDRASYEQYF	TGTGCCAGCAGCGACTCCCCCGGAGACAGGGCATCCTACGAGCAGTACTTC
TRBV7-2	NA	TRBJ2-3	NA	CASSPGLPTLNTQYF	TGTGCCAGCAGCCCGGGACTCCCGACCCTTAATACGCAGTATTTT
TRBV5-1	NA	TRBJ1-1	NA	CASRMDGMNTEAFF	TGCGCCAGCAGAATGGACGGCATGAACACTGAAGCTTTCTTT
TRBV3-1/TRBV3-2	NA	TRBJ2-3	NA	CASSPFSATDTQYF	TGTGCCAGCAGCCCCTTTAGCGCCACAGATACGCAGTATTTT
TRBV7-9	NA	TRBJ1-1	NA	CASSRGGGLGTEAFF	TGTGCCAGCAGCCGAGGTGGGGGGCTGGGCACTGAAGCTTTCTTT
TRBV7-9	NA	TRBJ1-5	NA	CASSIEGSNQPQHF	TGTGCCAGCAGCATCGAAGGTAGCAATCAGCCCCAGCATTTT
TRBV10-1	once	TRBJ2-1	TRBD1	CASSYRGLRNEQFF	TGCGCCAGCAGTTACAGGGGATTACGGAATGAGCAGTTCTTC
TRBV6-1	once	TRBJ2-1	NA	CASSEGVGSYNEQFF	TGTGCCAGCAGTGAAGGTGTGGGTTCCTACAATGAGCAGTTCTTC
TRBV18	NA	TRBJ1-1	TRBD1	CASSYRGKNTEAFF	TGTGCCAGCTCATACAGGGGGAAGAACACTGAAGCTTTCTTT
TRBV24-1	NA	TRBJ2-3	NA	CATSDPTGKGPDTQYF	TGTGCCACCAGTGACCCTACAGGGAAGGGCCCAGATACGCAGTATTTT
TRBV7-2	NA	TRBJ1-4	TRBD1	CASSFRSTGNEKLFF	TGTGCCAGCAGCTTCCGGTCGACAGGGAATGAAAAACTGTTTTTT
TRBV19	NA	TRBJ1-4	NA	CASSIGAGFGEKLFF	TGTGCCAGTAGTATTGGCGCAGGGTTCGGTGAAAAACTGTTTTTT
TRBV29-1	NA	TRBJ1-2	TRBD1	CSAARQGDGYTF	TGCAGCGCCGCTCGTCAGGGGGATGGCTACACCTTC
TRBV7-2	NA	TRBJ2-5	NA	CASSFMETQYF	TGTGCCAGCAGCTTTATGGAGACCCAGTACTTC
TRBV27	NA	TRBJ2-2	NA	CASTNTGELFF	TGTGCCAGCACAAACACCGGGGAGCTGTTTTTT
TRBV6-5	once	TRBJ1-3	NA	CASSYDSSGNTIYF	TGTGCCAGCAGTTACGACAGCTCTGGAAACACCATATATTTT
TRBV27	NA	TRBJ2-5	TRBD1	CASRDRAIEETQYF	TGTGCCAGCCGGGACAGGGCTATCGAAGAGACCCAGTACTTC
TRBV7-3	NA	TRBJ1-1	NA	CASSQGGKYEAFF	TGTGCCAGCAGCCAAGGGGGAAAATATGAAGCTTTCTTT
TRBV2	NA	TRBJ2-7	NA	CASTPRSEGITYEQYF	TGTGCCAGCACCCCGAGGTCTGAGGGGATAACCTACGAGCAGTACTTC
TRBV28	NA	TRBJ1-1	TRBD1	CASSPQGAITEAFF	TGTGCCAGCAGTCCACAGGGGGCGATCACTGAAGCTTTCTTT
TRBV7-2	NA	TRBJ2-5	NA	CASSPDPQETQYF	TGTGCCAGCAGCCCGGATCCTCAAGAGACCCAGTACTTC
TRBV9	NA	TRBJ2-7	TRBD2	CASSLGTSGEYEQYF	TGTGCCAGCAGCCTCGGGACTAGCGGGGAGTACGAGCAGTACTTC
TRBV28	NA	TRBJ2-1	TRBD2	CASSPGTSGYNEQFF	TGTGCCAGCAGTCCCGGGACTAGCGGGTACAATGAGCAGTTCTTC
TRBV12-5	NA	TRBJ1-1	NA	CASGAGYTEAFF	TGTGCTAGTGGTGCGGGTTACACTGAAGCTTTCTTT
TRBV4-1	few	TRBJ1-5	NA	CASSTPYVQPQHF	TGCGCCAGCAGCACCCCCTACGTTCAGCCCCAGCATTTT
TRBV9	NA	TRBJ1-6	NA	CASSWVLIHNSPLHF	TGTGCCAGCAGCTGGGTTCTAATACATAATTCACCCCTCCACTTT
TRBV25-1	NA	TRBJ1-1	NA	CASRGLLNTEAFF	TGTGCCAGCAGGGGCCTGTTGAACACTGAAGCTTTCTTT
TRBV2	NA	TRBJ2-4	TRBD1	CASSYTAGGADTSKNIQYF	TGTGCCAGCAGTTACACGGCAGGGGGCGCAGATACGTCCAAAAACATTCAGTACTTC
TRBV20-1	NA	TRBJ1-1	NA	CSALGRTEAFF	TGCAGTGCCCTCGGGAGGACTGAAGCTTTCTTT
TRBV7-8	once	TRBJ2-3	NA	CASSPKTERVDTQYF	TGTGCCAGCAGCCCAAAGACAGAAAGAGTAGATACGCAGTATTTT
TRBV24-1	few	TRBJ2-7	NA	CATSDSDSSYEQYF	TGTGCCACCAGTGATTCCGACAGCTCCTACGAGCAGTACTTC
TRBV5-4	NA	TRBJ1-4	TRBD1	CASSFSPGTGDEKLFF	TGTGCCAGCAGCTTCTCTCCCGGGACAGGGGATGAAAAACTGTTTTTT
TRBV18	NA	TRBJ2-3	NA	CASSPPGQSTDTQYF	TGTGCCAGCTCACCCCCCGGCCAGAGCACAGATACGCAGTATTTT
TRBV7-2	NA	TRBJ2-1	TRBD2	CASRLAGGRNEQFF	TGTGCCAGCAGATTAGCGGGGGGGAGGAATGAGCAGTTCTTC
TRBV10-1	NA	TRBJ1-6	NA	CASSGGPGGRNNSPLHF	TGCGCCAGCAGTGGAGGACCTGGGGGCAGGAACAATTCACCCCTCCACTTT
TRBV18	NA	TRBJ1-5	TRBD1	CASSPGQGDQPQHF	TGTGCCAGCTCACCGGGACAGGGAGACCAGCCCCAGCATTTT
TRBV5-1	NA	TRBJ2-1	NA	CASSLETSYNEQFF	TGCGCCAGCAGCTTGGAAACTTCTTACAATGAGCAGTTCTTC
TRBV9	NA	TRBJ1-1	NA	CASSPPGPTNTEAFF	TGTGCCAGCAGCCCTCCGGGACCCACGAACACTGAAGCTTTCTTT
TRBV18	NA	TRBJ2-5	TRBD2	CASSPLAGGKGETQYF	TGTGCCAGCTCACCGTTAGCGGGGGGCAAGGGAGAGACCCAGTACTTC